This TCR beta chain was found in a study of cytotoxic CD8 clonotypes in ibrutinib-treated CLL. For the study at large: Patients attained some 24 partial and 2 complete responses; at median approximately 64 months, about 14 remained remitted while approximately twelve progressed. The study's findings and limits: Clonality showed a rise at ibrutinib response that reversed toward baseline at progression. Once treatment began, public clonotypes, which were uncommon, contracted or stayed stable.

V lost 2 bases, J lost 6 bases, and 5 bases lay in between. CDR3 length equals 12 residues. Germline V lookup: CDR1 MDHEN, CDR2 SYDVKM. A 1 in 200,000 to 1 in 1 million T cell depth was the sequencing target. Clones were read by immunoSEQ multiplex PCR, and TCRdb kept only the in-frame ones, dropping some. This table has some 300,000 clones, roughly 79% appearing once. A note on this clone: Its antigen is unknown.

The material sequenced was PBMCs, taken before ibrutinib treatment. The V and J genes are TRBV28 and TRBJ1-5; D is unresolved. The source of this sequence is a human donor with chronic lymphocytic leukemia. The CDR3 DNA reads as TGTGCCAGCAGTTTACGGGTTCAGCCCCAGCATTTT. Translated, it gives CASSLRVQPQHF.